These 22 T cell receptor beta chains were all obtained from the same sample, sequenced in a study of blood T cell repertoires in COVID-19. Measured with immunoSEQ multiplex PCR; TCRdb has only the in-frame clones, and not every one. Counted here are some 74,000 clones, roughly three quarters occurring once; the ten biggest clones make up about 12%. Material for sequencing was peripheral blood. The receptors here all came from a human donor in a cohort sampled during active COVID-19.

This chain uses TRBV24-1 with TRBJ2-3; TRBD2 agrees at 12 bases. The CDR3 has 14 residues. The V gene's germline CDR1 is KGHDR and CDR2 SFDVKD. The V and J ends lost 7 bases and 5 bases, in that order; junction bases with no gene match: 3. This chain's CDR3 is CATSSSGGGDTQYF. CDR3 bases: TGTGCCACCAGCTCTAGCGGGGGGGGAGATACGCAGTATTTT.

The chain joins TRBV12-3 or TRBV12-4 to TRBJ2-1; D is unresolved. This CDR3 spans 13 amino acids. V lost 6 bases to trimming and J lost 6 bases, with 12 bases between them. CDR3 residues: CASRSYGRNEQFF. The CDR3, as DNA: TGTGCCAGCAGGTCTTATGGGCGCAATGAGCAGTTCTTC.

The V gene is TRBV28, the J gene TRBJ1-5, with 9 bases lining up with TRBD1. From germline, CDR1 is MDHEN and CDR2 SYDVKM. V was pared by 7 bases and J by 6 bases, with 4 bases of the junction left unmatched. This CDR3 is built from 13 residues. The CDR3 sequence is CASTGTGRQPQHF. The CDR3 DNA follows: TGTGCCAGCACCGGGACAGGGCGTCAGCCCCAGCATTTT.

The V gene is TRBV3-1 (or the pseudogene TRBV3-2), the J gene TRBJ2-6; D gene uncertain. Per the germline V gene, CDR1 is LGHDT and CDR2 is YNNKEL (reference sequence). The V end was cut by 5 bases, the J end by 0 bases, with 5 bases between. The CDR3 runs 14 residues. The DNA for the CDR3 is TGTGCCAGCAGCTATGTCTCTGGGGCCAACGTCCTGACTTTC. Its translation: CASSYVSGANVLTF.

The chain is built from TRBV18 and TRBJ2-1; TRBD1 aligns across 9 bases. Germline trimming cut 2 bases from V and 6 bases from J; bases unmatched to any gene: 5. This CDR3 region has 15 residues. CDR1 and CDR2 from the germline V gene are KGHSH and LQKENI. DNA of the CDR3: TGTGCCAGCTCACCAGGGGACAGGGTGGGCAATGAGCAGTTCTTC. It translates to CASSPGDRVGNEQFF.

The chain uses TRBV5-6 and TRBJ2-3; D might be TRBD2 (7 bases). Trimming left V 4 bases short and J 0 bases short, with 15 bases between. The CDR3 contains 16 residues. Germline V gene sequence: CDR1 SGHDT, CDR2 YYEEEE. The CDR3 protein is CASSDTGGPSTDTQYF. In DNA, the CDR3 is TGTGCCAGCAGCGATACGGGGGGCCCAAGCACAGATACGCAGTATTTT.

This clone was picked up many times. This chain joins TRBV27 and TRBJ2-3, with D possibly TRBD1 on 6 matching bases. Trimming cost V 5 bases and J 1 base, with 16 bases left between them. The CDR3 loop spans 16 amino acids. CDR1 and CDR2 from the germline V gene are MNHEY and SMNVEV (reference sequence). The DNA of the CDR3 is TGTGCCAGCAGTCCCCGGACAGTACGCCGCACAGATACGCAGTATTTT. Protein: CASSPRTVRRTDTQYF.

This chain joins TRBV3-1 (or the pseudogene TRBV3-2) and TRBJ1-4; no reliable D call. Germline V CDR1 and CDR2: LGHDT, YNNKEL (reference sequence). The CDR3 covers 17 residues. V lost 0 bases and J 0 bases, leaving 11 bases between the germline ends. The CDR3 spells CASSQDLRFATNEKLFF. CDR3 nucleotide sequence: TGTGCCAGCAGCCAAGACTTGAGGTTTGCAACTAATGAAAAACTGTTTTTT.

The chain couples TRBV7-3 to TRBJ2-5, with 7 bases identical to TRBD2. V shed 5 bases, J shed 5 bases, and the junction held 8 bases outside the gene matches. Germline-derived CDR1 and CDR2 are SGHTA and FQGTGA. The CDR3 loop spans 14 amino acids. The CDR3 sequence: CASSPSGRGETQYF. The DNA of the CDR3 is TGTGCCAGCAGCCCAAGTGGGCGGGGGGAGACCCAGTACTTC.

This chain links TRBV7-8 with TRBJ2-3, with a weak D call TRBD1 (5 bases). V lost 5 bases and J lost 0, with 12 bases in between. Germline CDR1 SGHVS, CDR2 FQNEAQ. The CDR3 contains 15 residues. The CDR3 DNA sequence: TGTGCCAGCAGCCGTCGACAGATTAGCACAGATACGCAGTATTTT. Encoded protein: CASSRRQISTDTQYF.

The sample holds a few counts of this clone. The chain couples TRBV3-1 (or the pseudogene TRBV3-2) to TRBJ2-2, with D possibly being TRBD1 (5 bases). This CDR3 region has 13 residues. The germline CDR1 and CDR2 sequences are LGHDT and YNNKEL (reference sequence). V lost 4 bases to trimming and J lost 4 bases, with 7 bases between them. CDR3: CASSPQVTGELFF. CDR3 DNA sequence: TGTGCCAGCAGCCCACAGGTCACCGGGGAGCTGTTTTTT.

The CDR3 DNA sequence: TGTGCCAGCAGCTTAGGAGGGACAGGGAGCCAAGAGACCCAGTACTTC. Protein sequence: CASSLGGTGSQETQYF. The chain links TRBV7-2 to TRBJ2-5, with 9 positions matching TRBD1. The V segment lost 1 base and the J segment 1 base; nucleotides outside the gene matches: 4. This CDR3 has 16 residues. Per the germline V gene, CDR1 is SGHTA and CDR2 is FQGNSA.

This clone came up a few times. This sequence joins TRBV2 and TRBJ1-1; D not resolved. CDR3 size: 15 residues. CDR1 and CDR2 (germline): SNHLY, FYNNEI. V was shortened by 4 bases and J by 4 bases, with 16 bases between the two germline ends. The CDR3 sequence is CASSAFSGGSTEAFF. The CDR3 DNA is TGTGCCAGCAGTGCCTTCTCGGGAGGGAGCACTGAAGCTTTCTTT.

This sequence joins TRBV5-1 and TRBJ2-2; 12 bases agree with TRBD2. From germline, CDR1 is SGHRS and CDR2 YFSETQ. V lost 6 bases and J lost 1; bases outside the gene matches: 1. This CDR3 has 15 amino acids. Here the CDR3 reads CASKTSGGNTGELFF. The DNA of the CDR3 is TGCGCCAGCAAGACTAGCGGGGGGAACACCGGGGAGCTGTTTTTT.

CDR3 amino acids: CASSYSGNVSPLHF. Here the CDR3 DNA reads TGTGCCAGCAGTTACTCGGGCAACGTCTCACCCCTCCACTTT. This rearrangement joins TRBV6-6 to TRBJ1-6; D remains unclear. The CDR3 loop spans 14 amino acids. In germline, CDR1 is MNHNY, CDR2 SVGAGI (reference sequence). V was cut by 0 bases and J by 10 bases, with 10 bases left in between.

This rearrangement joins TRBV6-4 to TRBJ2-7; D unclear. The V gene lost 11 bases and the J gene lost 6 bases, with 14 bases spanning the gap. This CDR3 is built from 11 residues. The V gene's germline CDR1 is MRHNA and CDR2 SNTAGT. This chain's CDR3 is CAFTPSCEQYV. The CDR3 nucleotides read TGTGCCTTCACCCCCAGTTGCGAGCAGTACGTC.

The chain uses TRBV18 and TRBJ2-1, with no clear D. The CDR3 contains 12 residues. Germline V gene sequence: CDR1 KGHSH, CDR2 LQKENI. V lost 3 bases, J lost 12 bases, and 12 bases lay in between. The CDR3 DNA sequence: TGTGCCAGCTCACCTCCAGACAAGGTGCAGTTCTTC. This gives the protein CASSPPDKVQFF. Variable domain in full (rest from reference TRBV18 and TRBJ2-1): NAGVMQNPRHLVRRRGQEARLRCSPMKGHSHVYWYRQLPEEGLKFMVYLQKENIIDESGMPKERFSAEFPKEGPSILRIQQVVRGDSAAYFCASSPPDKVQFFGPGTRLTVL.

This rearrangement joins TRBV6-6 to TRBJ1-3; no firm D call. V gave up 4 bases and J gave up 0 bases, with 10 bases separating them. The CDR3 length is 15 residues. Germline V gene data show CDR1 as MNHNY and CDR2 as SVGAGI (reference sequence). CDR3: CASSSLGLSGNTIYF. The CDR3 coding sequence is TGTGCCAGCAGTTCCCTTGGGCTCTCTGGAAACACCATATATTTT.

The rearrangement joins TRBV5-6 to TRBJ2-3; D may be TRBD1 (5 bases). Germline CDR1 and CDR2: SGHDT and YYEEEE. V dropped 3 bases and J dropped 1 base, with 15 bases sitting between them. The CDR3 extends over 16 amino acids. For the CDR3, the DNA is TGTGCCAGCAGCTCACTGGACAAGGCCCGCACAGATACGCAGTATTTT. Its translation: CASSSLDKARTDTQYF.

This clone came up once. The V and J genes are TRBV5-1 and TRBJ2-7; D perhaps matches TRBD1 (6 bases). Germline lookup yields CDR1 SGHRS and CDR2 YFSETQ. There are 13 residues in the CDR3. V was trimmed by 1 base and J by 2 bases, leaving 7 bases between them. The CDR3: CASSLTGPYEQYV. CDR3 DNA sequence: TGCGCCAGCAGCTTGACAGGGCCCTACGAGCAGTACGTC.

This rearrangement joins TRBV5-4 to TRBJ1-5; 9 positions match TRBD1. V gave up 0 bases and J gave up 4 bases; unmatched junction bases: 2. This CDR3 region has 15 residues. Germline loops: CDR1 SGHNT, CDR2 YYREEE (reference sequence). The DNA of the CDR3 is TGTGCCAGCAGCTTGGGGGACAGGGTTAATCAGCCCCAGCATTTT. Translated, it gives CASSLGDRVNQPQHF.

The chain has TRBV29-1 and TRBJ1-5; D might be TRBD1 (6 bases). This CDR3 contains 13 residues. The germline V gene has CDR1 SQVTM and CDR2 ANQGSEA. V lost 6 bases, J lost 4 bases, and 13 bases lay in between. CDR3 protein: CSVLGGGNQPQHF. CDR3 DNA: TGCAGCGTCTTAGGGGGGGGTAATCAGCCCCAGCATTTT.